The clone carrying this TCR beta chain came up a few times. The data stem from a study of blood T cell repertoires in COVID-19. Looking at the study overall: Whether acute or convalescent, the COVID-19 samples came from the United States, Italy and Spain. T cells, B-cell-depleted T cells, or PBMCs provided the cDNA or gDNA that served as material.

The CDR3 has 12 residues. V lost 5 bases and J lost 8, with 12 bases in between. In the original analysis: Estimation of nucleated cell counts relied on the amplification of reference gene primers. Using immunoSEQ multiplex PCR, the repertoire was profiled, and TCRdb retains in-frame clones only, with some absent. V and J calls and clone size are those listed in that table; D and trimming were worked out from the DNA. The table shows 210,000 or so clones, with almost 85% occurring only once. This sequence originates from a woman aged 50 to 60 with active or convalescent COVID-19. The V gene is TRBV12-3 or TRBV12-4, the J gene TRBJ1-1; D remains ambiguous. Sequencing input: peripheral blood. The CDR3 region has the DNA TGTGCCAGCAGTGGACTGGTAATAGAAGCTTTCTTT. Amino acids: CASSGLVIEAFF.